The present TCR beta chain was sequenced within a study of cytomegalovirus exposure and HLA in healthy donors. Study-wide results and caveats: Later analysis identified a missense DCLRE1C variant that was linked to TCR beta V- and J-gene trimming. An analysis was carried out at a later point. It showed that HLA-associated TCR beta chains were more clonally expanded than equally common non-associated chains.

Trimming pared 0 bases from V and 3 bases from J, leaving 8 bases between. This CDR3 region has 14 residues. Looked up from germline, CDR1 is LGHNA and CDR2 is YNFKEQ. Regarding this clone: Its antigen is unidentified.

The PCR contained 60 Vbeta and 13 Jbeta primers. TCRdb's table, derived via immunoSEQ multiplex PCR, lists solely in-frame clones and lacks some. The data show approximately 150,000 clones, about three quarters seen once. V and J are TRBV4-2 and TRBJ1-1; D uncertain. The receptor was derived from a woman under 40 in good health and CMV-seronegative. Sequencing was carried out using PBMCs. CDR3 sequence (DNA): TGTGCCAGCAGCCAAGACGGGTCCCACACTGAAGCTTTCTTT. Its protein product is CASSQDGSHTEAFF.